This T cell receptor (beta chain) stems from a study of post-analysis software for immune sequencing data. In the case of this clonotype: Its antigen is unknown.

This CDR3 has 16 residues. CDR1 is SEHNR, CDR2 FQNEAQ, per germline (reference sequence). V dropped 3 bases and J dropped 1; count of bases not matched to a gene: 5. Libraries were made from TCR beta cDNA, and they carried unique molecular identifiers. TCRdb itself ran the PCR reads through MiXCR, one entry per CDR3 protein. The sample contains approximately 360,000 distinct CDR3 sequences, less than 40% of which appear only once. Broader study findings: Included in a set of roughly five TRBV segments more frequent in patients than controls were TRBV5-6, TRBV5-1 and TRBV20-1.

The TCR originated in a girl aged 10 to 17 with multiple sclerosis. Sequencing used blood. This chain joins TRBV7-9 and TRBJ2-7; 11 nucleotides line up with TRBD1. In DNA form, the CDR3 reads TGTGCCAGCAGCTTTGGACAGGGGGCCCTGTCCTACGAGCAGTACTTC. Its protein is CASSFGQGALSYEQYF.